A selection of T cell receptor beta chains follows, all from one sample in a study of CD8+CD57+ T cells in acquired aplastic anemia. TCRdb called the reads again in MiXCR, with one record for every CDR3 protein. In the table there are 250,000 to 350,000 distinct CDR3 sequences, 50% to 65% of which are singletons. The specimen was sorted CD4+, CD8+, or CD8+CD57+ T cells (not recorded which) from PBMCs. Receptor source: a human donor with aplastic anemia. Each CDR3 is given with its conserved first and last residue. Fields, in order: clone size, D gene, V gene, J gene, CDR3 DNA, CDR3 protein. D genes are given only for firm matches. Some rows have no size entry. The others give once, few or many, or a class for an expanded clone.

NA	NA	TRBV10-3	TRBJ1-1	TGTGCCATCAGTCAGGTTCCGAACACTGAAGCTTTCTTT	CAISQVPNTEAFF
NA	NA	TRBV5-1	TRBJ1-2	TGCGCCAGCAGCTTGCAGGCTTCGAACTATGGCTACACCTTC	CASSLQASNYGYTF
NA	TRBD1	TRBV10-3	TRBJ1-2	TGTGCCATCAGCCCACGGGACAGGGGTTATGGCTACACCTTC	CAISPRDRGYGYTF
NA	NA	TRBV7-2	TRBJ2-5	TGTGCCAGCAGCCCTACTAGCTACCAAGAGACCCAGTACTTC	CASSPTSYQETQYF
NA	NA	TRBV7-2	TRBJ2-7	TGTGCCAGCAGCTTAAGCGTGGGCTACGAGCAGTACTTC	CASSLSVGYEQYF
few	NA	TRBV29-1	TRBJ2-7	TGCAGCGCCGCCCAGGGTTACGAGCAGTACTTC	CSAAQGYEQYF
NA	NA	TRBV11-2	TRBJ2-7	TGCGCCAGCAGTGAGCGGGTAGTCCCCTTCGAGCAGTACTTC	CASSERVVPFEQYF
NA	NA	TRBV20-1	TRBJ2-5	TGCAGTGCTAGAGAAGTGATAGGACGGATAAGAGAGACCCAGTACTTC	CSAREVIGRIRETQYF
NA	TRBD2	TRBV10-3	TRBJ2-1	TGTGCCATCCATACCCGGGCTAGCGGGATCTCCTACAATGAGCAGTTCTTC	CAIHTRASGISYNEQFF
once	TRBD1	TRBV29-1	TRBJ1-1	TGCAGCGTTGAACCCAGGGGGAATCTCTTT	CSVEPRGNLF
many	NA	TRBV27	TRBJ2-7	TGTGCCAGCAGAAGGACAGAACCTTCCTACGAGCAGTACTTC	CASRRTEPSYEQYF
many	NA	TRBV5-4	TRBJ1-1	TGTGCCAGCAGCTTCGATAGTCTGAAGAACACTGAAGCTTTCTTT	CASSFDSLKNTEAFF
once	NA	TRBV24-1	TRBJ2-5	TGTGCCAGCAGTTTAAGCAGAAAAGAGACCCAGTACTTC	CASSLSRKETQYF
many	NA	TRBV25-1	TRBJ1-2	TGTGCCAGCAGTCAGGACAAGTTCTATGGCTACACCTTC	CASSQDKFYGYTF
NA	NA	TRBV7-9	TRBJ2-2	TGTGCCAGCAGCTTTCGCCTGCCTAAACAGAACACCGGGGAGCTGTTTTTT	CASSFRLPKQNTGELFF
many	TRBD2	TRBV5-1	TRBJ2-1	TGCGCCAGCAGCTTGTGGCCTAGCGGGAAGGCCGGGGACAATGAGCAGTTCTTC	CASSLWPSGKAGDNEQFF
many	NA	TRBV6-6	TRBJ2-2	TGTGCCAGCAACAGGAACACCGGGGAGCTGTTTTTT	CASNRNTGELFF
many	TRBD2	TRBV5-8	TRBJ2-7	TGTGCCAGCAGCCCGGGACTAGCGGGAGTTCTCGAGCAGTACTTC	CASSPGLAGVLEQYF
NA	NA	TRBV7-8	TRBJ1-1	TGTGCCGGCAGCTTTAGCGGGTATTCCGAGGAGAACACTGAAGCTTTCTTT	CAGSFSGYSEENTEAFF
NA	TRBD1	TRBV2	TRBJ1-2	TGTGCCAGCAGTCGGGACAGTGAAAACTATGGCTACACCTTC	CASSRDSENYGYTF
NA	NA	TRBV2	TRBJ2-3	TGTGCCAGCAGTAAGGACTCCGATACGCAGTATTTT	CASSKDSDTQYF
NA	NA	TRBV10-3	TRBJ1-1	TGTGCCATCAGTGAGGTCTTAGGAGGGGCGTACACTGAAGCTTTCTTT	CAISEVLGGAYTEAFF
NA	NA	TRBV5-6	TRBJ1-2	TGTGCCAGCAGCTTGGTCTCCGAGTCCTACTATGGCTACACCTTC	CASSLVSESYYGYTF
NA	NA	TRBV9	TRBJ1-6	NA	CASSVGRGAALVHF
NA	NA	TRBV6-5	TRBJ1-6	TGTGCCAGCAGTTACTCTGGCAAGATGTCACCCCTCCACTTT	CASSYSGKMSPLHF
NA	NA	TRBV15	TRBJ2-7	TGTGCCACCAGCAGAGAAGTAGCGACAGGGACTAAGTACGAGCAGTACTTC	CATSREVATGTKYEQYF
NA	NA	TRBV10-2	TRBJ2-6	TGCGCCAGCAGGTTTACCCTTCTAAGTTCTGGGGTCAACGTCCTGACTTTC	CASRFTLLSSGVNVLTF
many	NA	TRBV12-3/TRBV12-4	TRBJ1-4	TGTGCCAGCAGTTCCGGGGGGAAACTGTTTTTT	CASSSGGKLFF
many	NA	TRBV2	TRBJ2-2	TGTGCCAGCAGTGTAGATTGGCCCACCGGGGAGCTGTTTTTT	CASSVDWPTGELFF